One and the same sample provided the 21 T cell receptor beta chains below, sequenced in a study of cytomegalovirus exposure and HLA in healthy donors. The study ran its PCR with 60 Vbeta and 13 Jbeta primers. The table came from immunoSEQ multiplex PCR; TCRdb's copy has only in-frame clones and leaves some out. The data hold over 45,000 clones, with approximately 80% observed a single time. The source material was PBMCs. The origin of the receptors is a female donor in good health and CMV-seronegative.

This clone was counted only a few times. The rearrangement joins TRBV4-2 to TRBJ2-1; 7 bases match TRBD2. CDR3 size: 15 residues. The ends lost 4 bases at V and 3 bases at J; junction bases unmatched: 6. Germline V gene lookup returns CDR1 LGHNA and CDR2 YNFKEQ. The CDR3, as DNA: TGTGCCAGCAGCCCCTCTAGCGGAGACTACAATGAGCAGTTCTTC. Residues: CASSPSSGDYNEQFF.

The chain links TRBV6-5 to TRBJ2-7; 8 bases are shared with TRBD2. Per germline, CDR1 MNHEY and CDR2 SVGAGI. The CDR3 is made up of 14 amino acids. The V gene end was trimmed by 2 bases and the J gene end by 3 bases; junction bases not matched to a gene: 3. CDR3 in amino acids: CASSYKRGYYEQYF. CDR3 coding DNA: TGTGCCAGCAGTTACAAGCGGGGGTACTACGAGCAGTACTTC.

This clone showed up just once. The chain links TRBV19 to TRBJ2-1; 9 bases map to TRBD2. Trimming cost V 3 bases and J 3 bases; bases outside gene matches: 3. Looked up from germline, CDR1 is LNHDA and CDR2 is SQIVND (reference sequence). The CDR3 is 15 amino acids. CDR3 loop: CASSMVSGGYNEQFF. The CDR3 DNA reads TGTGCCAGTAGTATGGTTAGCGGGGGCTACAATGAGCAGTTCTTC. The whole variable domain, remainder taken from reference TRBV19 and TRBJ2-1, is DGGITQSPKYLFRKEGQNVTLSCEQNLNHDAMYWYRQDPGQGLRLIYYSQIVNDFQKGDIAEGYSVSREKKESFPLTVTSAQKNPTAFYLCASSMVSGGYNEQFFGPGTRLTVL.

Points on this clone: Distinct nucleotide sequences in the sample also encode this CDR3. The chain combines TRBV2 with TRBJ1-2, with 8 bases identical to TRBD1. Germline trimming cut 6 bases from V and 6 bases from J; bases unmatched to any gene: 12. Germline lookup yields CDR1 SNHLY and CDR2 FYNNEI. The CDR3 totals 15 residues. The CDR3 region is CASRRQGASSNGYTF. The CDR3 nucleotides are TGTGCCAGCAGACGCCAGGGGGCTTCTTCTAATGGCTACACCTTC.

In DNA form, the CDR3 reads TGTGCCAGCAGTTATCCAGGGGAGGGTCAGCCCCAGCATTTT. Its protein product is CASSYPGEGQPQHF. The gene calls are TRBV6-6 and TRBJ1-5, with TRBD1 as a possible D gene (6 bases). The V and J ends lost 3 bases and 6 bases respectively, with 12 bases between them. Germline CDR1 reads MNHNY; CDR2 reads SVGAGI (reference sequence). The CDR3 runs to 14 residues.

The J gene is TRBJ2-1, the V gene TRBV2, with D maybe TRBD1 (6 bases). The CDR3 is 16 amino acids. The germline V gene encodes CDR1 SNHLY and CDR2 FYNNEI. The V gene lost 4 bases and the J gene lost 0 bases, with 13 bases spanning the gap. Here the CDR3 DNA reads TGTGCCAGCAGTGGGCCACAGGGATTCTCCTACAATGAGCAGTTCTTC. Translated, it gives CASSGPQGFSYNEQFF.

This clone was detected a few times. This chain links TRBV18 with TRBJ1-2; D unclear. Trimming removed 3 bases at V and 2 bases at J, with 13 bases between. The CDR3 length is 15 residues. The germline CDR1 and CDR2 sequences are KGHSH and LQKENI. This chain's CDR3 is CASSPTYSSNYGYTF. DNA of the CDR3: TGTGCCAGCTCACCTACTTACTCAAGCAACTATGGCTACACCTTC.

The CDR3 coding sequence is TGTGCCAGCAGTCGATCGGAGGGGAACTATGGCTACACCTTC. Amino acids: CASSRSEGNYGYTF. V usage is TRBV27 and J usage is TRBJ1-2; D might be TRBD1 (5 bases). The V end lost 5 bases, the J end lost 2 bases, and 12 bases lay between the germline ends. The germline V gene has CDR1 MNHEY and CDR2 SMNVEV (reference sequence). The CDR3 covers 14 residues.

The chain combines TRBV5-6 with TRBJ1-1, with D maybe TRBD1 (5 bases). V shed 5 bases and J shed 0 bases, with 11 bases lying between them. CDR3 length equals 14 residues. CDR1 and CDR2 from the germline V gene are SGHDT and YYEEEE. CDR3 DNA: TGTGCCAGCAGGAGACAGCGACTGAACACTGAAGCTTTCTTT. Encoded protein: CASRRQRLNTEAFF.

Here the CDR3 reads CASSVGVVGHQPQHF. The CDR3 DNA is TGTGCCAGCAGCGTAGGGGTCGTGGGCCATCAGCCCCAGCATTTT. V and J are TRBV9 and TRBJ1-5, with D unresolved. V lost 0 bases, J lost 5 bases, and 12 bases lay in between. CDR1 SGDLS and CDR2 YYNGEE come from the germline V gene. The CDR3 is 15 residues long.

V usage is TRBV12-5 and J usage is TRBJ2-2; 8 bases line up with TRBD1. This CDR3 has 17 amino acids. Trimming at V came to 3 bases and at J to 6 bases, leaving 12 bases not matched to a gene. Germline V CDR1 and CDR2: LGHNT, FRNRAP. CDR3 sequence: CASGFSSKDRASGELFF. Here the CDR3 DNA reads TGTGCTAGTGGTTTCAGCTCGAAGGACAGGGCATCCGGGGAGCTGTTTTTT.

The chain is built from TRBV5-6 and TRBJ1-1, with 7 bases identical to TRBD1. V was pared by 5 bases and J by 0 bases, with 4 bases of the junction left unmatched. CDR3 length equals 14 residues. The germline gives CDR1 SGHDT, CDR2 YYEEEE. The CDR3 spells CASRKDRLNTEAFF. In nucleotides, the CDR3 is TGTGCCAGCAGGAAGGACAGGTTGAACACTGAAGCTTTCTTT. Based on the CDR3 plus reference TRBV5-6 and TRBJ1-1, the full variable domain is DAGVTQSPTHLIKTRGQQVTLRCSPKSGHDTVSWYQQALGQGPQFIFQYYEEEERQRGNFPDRFSGHQFPNYSSELNVNALLLGDSALYLCASRKDRLNTEAFFGQGTRLTVV.

CDR3 coding DNA: TGTGCCAGCAGCGCCGGGACAGGGATCGGCTACACCTTC. It specifies CASSAGTGIGYTF. The V call is TRBV7-9, the J call TRBJ1-2; TRBD1 agrees at 9 bases. V gave up 5 bases and J gave up 8 bases; unmatched junction bases: 6. Looked up from germline, CDR1 is SEHNR and CDR2 is FQNEAQ (reference sequence). There are 13 residues in the CDR3.

This chain links TRBV25-1 with TRBJ2-7; D uncertain. The V gene lost 1 base and the J gene lost 5 bases, with 3 bases spanning the gap. Germline values: CDR1 MGHDK, CDR2 SYGVNS. This CDR3 contains 11 residues. CDR3 loop: CASSEFNEQYF. In DNA, the CDR3 is TGTGCCAGCAGTGAATTCAACGAGCAGTACTTC.

This clone was seen a handful of times. The genes are TRBV19 and TRBJ2-2, with 7 nucleotides matching TRBD1. CDR1 is LNHDA, CDR2 SQIVND, per germline (reference sequence). V shed 6 bases and J 5 bases; nucleotides not matched to a gene: 3. This CDR3 is built from 13 residues. The CDR3 protein is CASRLTGTGELFF. CDR3 coding DNA: TGTGCCAGTAGATTGACAGGGACCGGGGAGCTGTTTTTT. Complete variable domain (other parts from reference TRBV19 and TRBJ2-2): DGGITQSPKYLFRKEGQNVTLSCEQNLNHDAMYWYRQDPGQGLRLIYYSQIVNDFQKGDIAEGYSVSREKKESFPLTVTSAQKNPTAFYLCASRLTGTGELFFGEGSRLTVL.

The chain combines TRBV2 with TRBJ2-5; 7 nucleotides align to TRBD2. This CDR3 is 16 amino acids long. With 0 bases clipped from V and 0 bases from J, the junction kept 4 bases outside the gene matches. Germline CDR1 SNHLY, CDR2 FYNNEI. As DNA, the CDR3 is TGTGCCAGCAGTGAAGCGAGACTAGCTCACCAAGAGACCCAGTACTTC. Translated: CASSEARLAHQETQYF.

This sequence joins TRBV5-6 and TRBJ1-6, with a tentative D call TRBD1 (6 bases). Germline V gene sequence: CDR1 SGHDT, CDR2 YYEEEE. CDR3 length equals 16 residues. The V end was cut by 1 base, the J end by 7 bases, with 15 bases between. CDR3 sequence reads: CASSLFFGGENSPLHF. The CDR3 DNA reads TGTGCCAGCAGCTTGTTTTTTGGGGGCGAGAATTCACCCCTCCACTTT.

V is TRBV7-3 and J is TRBJ1-1; D uncertain. Trimming took off 5 bases at V and 8 bases at J, with 15 bases between the two ends. Germline CDR1 reads SGHTA; CDR2 reads FQGTGA. This CDR3 has 13 residues. The chain's CDR3 is CASSPGSFDEAFF. The CDR3 coding sequence is TGTGCCAGCAGCCCCGGGTCATTCGACGAAGCTTTCTTT.

The V and J genes are TRBV30 and TRBJ2-7, with 8 bases matching TRBD1. After removal of 3 bases from V and 5 bases from J, the junction contained 6 bases not matched to a gene. CDR3 length: 13 amino acids. Germline values: CDR1 GTSNPN, CDR2 SVGIG (reference sequence). CDR3 residues: CAWSGQGLDEQYF. Here the CDR3 DNA reads TGTGCCTGGAGCGGACAGGGCCTGGACGAGCAGTACTTC.

The rearrangement uses TRBV19 and TRBJ1-2, with TRBD1 as a possible D gene (5 bases). The length of the CDR3 is 15 residues. V was trimmed by 5 bases and J by 1 base, leaving 14 bases between them. CDR1 is LNHDA, CDR2 SQIVND, per germline (reference sequence). CDR3 nucleotide sequence: TGTGCCAGTAGTCCCTCGGGGGGGTATAACTATGGCTACACCTTC. This sequence encodes CASSPSGGYNYGYTF.

V gene TRBV19 combines with J gene TRBJ2-2; 7 nucleotides match TRBD1. The CDR3 is made up of 14 amino acids. Germline V gene lookup returns CDR1 LNHDA and CDR2 SQIVND (reference sequence). Germline trimming cut 4 bases from V and 3 bases from J; bases unmatched to any gene: 2. The CDR3 coding sequence is TGTGCCAGTAGTAGGCAGGGGGACACCGGGGAGCTGTTTTTT. It is translated as CASSRQGDTGELFF.